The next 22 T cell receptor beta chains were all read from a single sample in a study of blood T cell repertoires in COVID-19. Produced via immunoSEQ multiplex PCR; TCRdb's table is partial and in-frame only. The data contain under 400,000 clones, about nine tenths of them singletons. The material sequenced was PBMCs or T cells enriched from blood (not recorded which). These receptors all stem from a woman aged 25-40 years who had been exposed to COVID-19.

In DNA, the CDR3 is TGTGCCAGCTCACCTCTCCCCCCCCCACAACCCCTGACTTTC. Protein product: CASSPLPPPQPLTF. The genes are TRBV18 and TRBJ2-6, with D unclear. V lost 3 bases and J 15 bases, leaving 18 bases between the germline ends. The germline V gene has CDR1 KGHSH and CDR2 LQKENI. The CDR3 runs 14 residues.

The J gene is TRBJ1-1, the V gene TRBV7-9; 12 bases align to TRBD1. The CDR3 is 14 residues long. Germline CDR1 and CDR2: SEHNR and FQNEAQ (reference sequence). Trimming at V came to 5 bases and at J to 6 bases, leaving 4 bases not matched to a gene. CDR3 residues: CASSLGQGAPEAFF. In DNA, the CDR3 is TGTGCCAGCAGCCTGGGACAGGGGGCCCCTGAAGCTTTCTTT.

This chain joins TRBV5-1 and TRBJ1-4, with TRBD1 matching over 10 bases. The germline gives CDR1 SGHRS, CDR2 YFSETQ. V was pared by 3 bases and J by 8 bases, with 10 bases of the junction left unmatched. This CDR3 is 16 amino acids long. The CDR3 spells CASSSSPTGGVEKLFF. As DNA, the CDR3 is TGCGCCAGCAGCTCATCACCGACAGGGGGCGTAGAAAAACTGTTTTTT.

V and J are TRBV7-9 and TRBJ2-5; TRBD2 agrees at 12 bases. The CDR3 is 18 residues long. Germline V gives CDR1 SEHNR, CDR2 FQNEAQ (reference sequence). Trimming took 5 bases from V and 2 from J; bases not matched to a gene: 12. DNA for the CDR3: TGTGCCAGCAGCCCTCATTGGACTAGCGGGACGATTCAAGAGACCCAGTACTTC. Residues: CASSPHWTSGTIQETQYF.

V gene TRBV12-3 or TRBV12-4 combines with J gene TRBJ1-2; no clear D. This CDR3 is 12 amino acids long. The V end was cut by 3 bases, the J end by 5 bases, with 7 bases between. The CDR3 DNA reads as TGTGCCAGCAGTTTGGCATATTATGGCTACACCTTC. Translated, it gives CASSLAYYGYTF.

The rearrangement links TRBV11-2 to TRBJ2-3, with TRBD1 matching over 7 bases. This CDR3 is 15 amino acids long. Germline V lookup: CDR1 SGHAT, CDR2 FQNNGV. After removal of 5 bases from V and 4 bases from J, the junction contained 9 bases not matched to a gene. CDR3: CASSTLQGPADTQYF. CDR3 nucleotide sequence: TGTGCCAGCAGCACCTTACAGGGGCCCGCAGATACGCAGTATTTT. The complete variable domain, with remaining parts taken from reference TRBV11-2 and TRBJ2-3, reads EAGVAQSPRYKIIEKRQSVAFWCNPISGHATLYWYQQILGQGPKLLIQFQNNGVVDDSQLPKDRFSAERLKGVDSTLKIQPAKLEDSAVYLCASSTLQGPADTQYFGPGTRLTVL.

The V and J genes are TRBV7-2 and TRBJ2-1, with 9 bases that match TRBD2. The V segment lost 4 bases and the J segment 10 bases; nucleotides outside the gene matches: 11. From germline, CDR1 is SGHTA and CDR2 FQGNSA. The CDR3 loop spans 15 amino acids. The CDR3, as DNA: TGTGCCAGCAGCTCCTCCGGGACTAGCAAGGAAGAGCAGTTCTTC. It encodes CASSSSGTSKEEQFF. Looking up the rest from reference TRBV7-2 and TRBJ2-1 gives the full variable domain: GAGVSQSPSNKVTEKGKDVELRCDPISGHTALYWYRQSLGQGLEFLIYFQGNSAPDKSGLPSDRFSAERTGGSVSTLTIQRTQQEDSAVYLCASSSSGTSKEEQFFGPGTRLTVL.

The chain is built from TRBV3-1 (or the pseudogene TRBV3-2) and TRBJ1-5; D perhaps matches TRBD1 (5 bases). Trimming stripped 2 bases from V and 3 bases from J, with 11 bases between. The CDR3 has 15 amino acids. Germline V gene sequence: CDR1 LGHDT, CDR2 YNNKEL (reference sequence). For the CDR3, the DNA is TGTGCCAGCAGCCAAATGGGGGGGATCAATCAGCCCCAGCATTTT. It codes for CASSQMGGINQPQHF.

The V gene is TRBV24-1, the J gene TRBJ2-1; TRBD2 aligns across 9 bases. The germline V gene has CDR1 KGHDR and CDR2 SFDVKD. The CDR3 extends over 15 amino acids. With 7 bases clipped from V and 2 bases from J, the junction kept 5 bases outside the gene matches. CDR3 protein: CATRAGGFAYNEQFF. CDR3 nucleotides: TGTGCCACCAGAGCGGGAGGTTTTGCCTACAATGAGCAGTTCTTC.

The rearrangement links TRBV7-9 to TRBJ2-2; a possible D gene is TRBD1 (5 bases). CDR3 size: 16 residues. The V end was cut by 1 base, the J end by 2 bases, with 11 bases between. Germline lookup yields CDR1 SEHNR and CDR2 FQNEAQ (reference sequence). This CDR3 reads CASSLEGWPNTGELFF. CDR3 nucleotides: TGTGCCAGCAGCTTAGAGGGGTGGCCCAACACCGGGGAGCTGTTTTTT.

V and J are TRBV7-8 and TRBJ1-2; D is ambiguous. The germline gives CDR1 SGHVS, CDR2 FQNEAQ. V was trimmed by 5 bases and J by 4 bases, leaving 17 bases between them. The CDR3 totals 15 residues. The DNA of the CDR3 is TGTGCCAGCAGCCCGCGGACGGGAAATTCCTATGGCTACACCTTC. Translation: CASSPRTGNSYGYTF.

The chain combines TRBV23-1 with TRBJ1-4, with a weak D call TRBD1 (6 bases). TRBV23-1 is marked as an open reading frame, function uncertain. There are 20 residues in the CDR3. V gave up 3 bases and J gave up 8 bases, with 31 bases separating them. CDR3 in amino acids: CASSQSVSGGRVIVCEKLFF. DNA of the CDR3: TGCGCCAGCAGTCAGTCCGTTTCCGGGGGGCGGGTGATTGTATGCGAAAAACTGTTTTTT.

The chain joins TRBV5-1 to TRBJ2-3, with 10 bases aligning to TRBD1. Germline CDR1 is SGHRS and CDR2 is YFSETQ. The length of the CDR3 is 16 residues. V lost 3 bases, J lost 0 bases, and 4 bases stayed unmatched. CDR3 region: CASSWGQGHSTDTQYF. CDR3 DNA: TGCGCCAGCAGCTGGGGACAGGGGCATAGCACAGATACGCAGTATTTT. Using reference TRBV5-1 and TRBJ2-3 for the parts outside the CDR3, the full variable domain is KAGVTQTPRYLIKTRGQQVTLSCSPISGHRSVSWYQQTPGQGLQFLFEYFSETQRNKGNFPGRFSGRQFSNSRSEMNVSTLELGDSALYLCASSWGQGHSTDTQYFGPGTRLTVL.

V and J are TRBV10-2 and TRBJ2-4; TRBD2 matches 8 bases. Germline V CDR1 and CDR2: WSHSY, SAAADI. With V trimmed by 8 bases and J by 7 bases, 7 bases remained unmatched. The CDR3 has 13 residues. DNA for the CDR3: TGCGCCAGCGCGGGGGGAGCTGGGAACATTCAGTACTTC. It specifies CASAGGAGNIQYF.

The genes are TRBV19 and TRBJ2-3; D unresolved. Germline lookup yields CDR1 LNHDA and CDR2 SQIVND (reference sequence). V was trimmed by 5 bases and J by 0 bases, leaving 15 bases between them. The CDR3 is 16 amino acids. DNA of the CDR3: TGTGCCAGTAGTCCCATCGTGCCCTATAGCACAGATACGCAGTATTTT. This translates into CASSPIVPYSTDTQYF.

CDR3 bases: TGTGCCAGCAGTTTAAGCGGACAGCTCTACGAGCAGTACTTC. It codes for CASSLSGQLYEQYF. The V gene is TRBV28, the J gene TRBJ2-7; D possibly corresponds to TRBD1 (6 bases). CDR1 is MDHEN, CDR2 SYDVKM, per germline. With 2 bases removed from V and 3 bases from J, the gap between germline ends came to 11 bases. The CDR3 has 14 residues.

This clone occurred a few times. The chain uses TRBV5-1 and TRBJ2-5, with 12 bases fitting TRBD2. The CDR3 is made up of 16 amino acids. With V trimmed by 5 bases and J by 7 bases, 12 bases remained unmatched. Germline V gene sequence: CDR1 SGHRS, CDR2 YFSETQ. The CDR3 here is CASSPNPSGRAGTQYF. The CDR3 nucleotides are TGCGCCAGCAGTCCGAACCCTAGCGGGAGGGCCGGGACCCAGTACTTC.

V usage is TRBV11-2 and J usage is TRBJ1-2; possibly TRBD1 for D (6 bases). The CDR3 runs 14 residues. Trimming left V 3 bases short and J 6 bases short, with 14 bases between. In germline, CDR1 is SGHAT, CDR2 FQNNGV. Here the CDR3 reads CASSFIGGQDGYTF. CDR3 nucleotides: TGTGCCAGCAGCTTTATCGGGGGGCAGGATGGCTACACCTTC. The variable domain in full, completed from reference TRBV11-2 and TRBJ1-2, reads EAGVAQSPRYKIIEKRQSVAFWCNPISGHATLYWYQQILGQGPKLLIQFQNNGVVDDSQLPKDRFSAERLKGVDSTLKIQPAKLEDSAVYLCASSFIGGQDGYTFGSGTRLTVV.

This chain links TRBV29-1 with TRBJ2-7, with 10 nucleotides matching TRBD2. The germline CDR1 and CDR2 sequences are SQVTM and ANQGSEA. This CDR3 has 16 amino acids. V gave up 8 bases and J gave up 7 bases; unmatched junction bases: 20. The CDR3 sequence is CSTSWASGSALEEQYF. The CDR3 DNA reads TGCAGCACCTCCTGGGCTAGCGGGAGCGCGTTAGAAGAGCAGTACTTC.

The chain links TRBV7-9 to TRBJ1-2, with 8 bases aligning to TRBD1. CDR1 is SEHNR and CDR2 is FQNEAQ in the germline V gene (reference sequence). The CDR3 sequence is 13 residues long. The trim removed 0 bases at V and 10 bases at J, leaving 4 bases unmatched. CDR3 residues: CASSLAGQGDYTF. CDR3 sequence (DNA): TGTGCCAGCAGCTTAGCCGGACAGGGAGACTACACCTTC.

CDR3 region: CASSQDRASGPTDTQYF. The CDR3 DNA is TGCGCCAGCAGCCAAGATAGAGCTAGCGGGCCCACAGATACGCAGTATTTT. V gene TRBV4-1 combines with J gene TRBJ2-3; 8 bases match TRBD2. The V and J ends lost 0 bases and 2 bases, in that order; junction bases with no gene match: 7. Germline V lookup: CDR1 MGHRA, CDR2 YSYEKL. The CDR3 runs to 17 residues.

The chain's CDR3 is CASSLGGQANYGYTF. CDR3 in DNA: TGTGCCAGCAGCTTAGGTGGACAAGCTAACTATGGCTACACCTTC. This chain joins TRBV7-8 and TRBJ1-2, with D perhaps TRBD1 (5 bases). With 1 base removed from V and 0 bases from J, the gap between germline ends came to 9 bases. In germline, CDR1 is SGHVS, CDR2 FQNEAQ. The CDR3 covers 15 residues.